This TCR beta chain was sequenced during a study of blood T cell repertoires in COVID-19. Per the original methods: Reference gene primer amplification gave nucleated cell count estimates. Clones were sequenced by immunoSEQ multiplex PCR, and TCRdb holds only the in-frame ones, with some missing. D and trimming come from the DNA, and the V and J calls and clone size come from that table. This table holds approximately 170,000 clones, roughly four fifths found once. J was trimmed by 5 bases and V by 7 bases; bases with no gene match: 12. This CDR3 is 17 amino acids long. The germline V gene encodes CDR1 LGHDT and CDR2 YNNKEL (reference sequence).

The chain joins TRBV3-1 (or the pseudogene TRBV3-2) to TRBJ2-7, with 15 positions matching TRBD2. Material: peripheral blood. This clonotype originated in a man aged 65 to 85 with active or convalescent COVID-19. CDR3 DNA: TGTGCCAGCACCCCAAGGACTAGCGGGAGGGCCGAACACGAGCAGTACTTC. Its protein is CASTPRTSGRAEHEQYF.